Shown below are 15 T cell receptor beta chains from a single sample sequenced in a study of cytomegalovirus exposure and HLA in healthy donors. The PCR contained 60 Vbeta and 13 Jbeta primers. The assay was immunoSEQ multiplex PCR, and TCRdb's table has in-frame clones only and misses some. The sample yields some 130,000 clones, 77% seen once. What was sequenced was PBMCs. Receptors were obtained from a male donor in good health and CMV-seronegative.

This clone appeared once. Sequence at one end of the junction differs from germline and may be a read error. This chain connects TRBV7-7 to TRBJ2-1, with D possibly TRBD1 on 6 matching bases. Germline loops: CDR1 SSHAT, CDR2 FNYEAQ (reference sequence). The CDR3 contains 15 residues. This chain's CDR3 is CASSLTDSSYNEQFF. The CDR3 DNA sequence: TGTGCTAGCAGCTTAACGGACAGCTCCTACAATGAGCAGTTCTTC.

There are a few counts of this clone. This chain links TRBV19 with TRBJ2-1; 8 bases align to TRBD2. This CDR3 contains 14 residues. V lost 6 bases and J lost 8; bases outside the gene matches: 9. Germline assignment: CDR1 LNHDA and CDR2 SQIVND (reference sequence). CDR3 in DNA: TGTGCCAGTAGCGGGAGGGCCCCTTTCGATGAGCAGTTCTTC. The encoded protein is CASSGRAPFDEQFF.

The rearrangement joins TRBV9 to TRBJ1-6; TRBD1 aligns across 8 bases. The V and J ends lost 3 bases and 3 bases, in that order; junction bases with no gene match: 5. The CDR3 loop spans 16 amino acids. Germline-derived CDR1 and CDR2 are SGDLS and YYNGEE. The CDR3 loop reads CASSDRGTGYNSPLHF. The CDR3 coding sequence is TGTGCCAGCAGCGACCGCGGGACAGGCTATAATTCACCCCTCCACTTT.

The rearrangement joins TRBV25-1 to TRBJ2-6; possible D gene TRBD2, 5 bases. The CDR3 is made up of 13 amino acids. Germline V gives CDR1 MGHDK, CDR2 SYGVNS. V was trimmed by 6 bases and J by 2 bases, leaving 5 bases between them. For the CDR3, the DNA is TGTGCCAGCAGGGAGGCTGGGGCCAACGTCCTGACTTTC. Translated: CASREAGANVLTF.

The CDR3 bases are TGTGCCAGCAGCCAAGATCCCGTTCGGACAGGGGGCTTCTCCTACGAGCAGTACTTC. It yields the protein CASSQDPVRTGGFSYEQYF. The chain carries TRBV14 and TRBJ2-7; the match to TRBD1 covers 11 bases. CDR1 is SGHDN and CDR2 is FVKESK in the germline V gene. V dropped 0 bases and J dropped 0; count of bases not matched to a gene: 10. There are 19 residues in the CDR3.

The rearrangement uses TRBV11-2 and TRBJ1-4; D is undetermined. The CDR3 spans 13 residues. The V end lost 7 bases, the J end lost 4 bases, and 10 bases lay between the germline ends. Germline CDR1 is SGHAT and CDR2 is FQNNGV. The CDR3 DNA sequence: TGTGCCAGCACCCACAAGTATAATGAAAAACTGTTTTTT. Its translation is CASTHKYNEKLFF.

The sample holds a few counts of this clone. This chain joins TRBV20-1 and TRBJ2-5; unclear D gene. V lost 5 bases to trimming and J lost 7 bases, with 8 bases between them. The CDR3 runs to 10 residues. In germline, CDR1 is DFQATT, CDR2 SNEGSKA (reference sequence). The CDR3 sequence: CSAPSRTQYF. Here the CDR3 DNA reads TGCAGTGCTCCTTCTAGGACCCAGTACTTC.

This clone was detected only once. V and J are TRBV5-1 and TRBJ1-2; 7 bases line up with TRBD1. J lost 5 bases, V lost 3 bases, and 7 bases had no gene match. Germline lookup yields CDR1 SGHRS and CDR2 YFSETQ. This CDR3 spans 14 amino acids. Written as DNA, the CDR3 is TGCGCCAGCAGCTCAAAACAGGGGAATTATGGCTACACCTTC. Residues: CASSSKQGNYGYTF.

The chain carries TRBV6-1 and TRBJ2-2; the D is unclear. Trimming took 0 bases from V and 3 from J, leaving 8 bases between them. This CDR3 spans 15 amino acids. Germline CDR1 reads MNHNS; CDR2 reads SASEGT. Here the CDR3 reads CASSEAYGDTGELFF. CDR3 nucleotides: TGTGCCAGCAGTGAAGCGTACGGAGACACCGGGGAGCTGTTTTTT.

This clone was seen ten or more times. V and J are TRBV6-1 and TRBJ2-3; 12 bases align to TRBD2. Trimming cost V 2 bases and J 4 bases; bases outside gene matches: 1. Germline CDR1 is MNHNS and CDR2 is SASEGT. The CDR3 sequence is 15 residues long. The CDR3 DNA reads as TGTGCCAGCAGTGAACTAGCGGGGGGGCCAGATACGCAGTATTTT. Translated: CASSELAGGPDTQYF.

The chain has TRBV11-1 and TRBJ1-6; no reliable D call. The CDR3 has 14 amino acids. Germline V gene lookup returns CDR1 SGHAT and CDR2 FQDESV (reference sequence). Trimming left V 5 bases short and J 7 bases short, with 12 bases between. For the CDR3, the DNA is TGTGCCAGCAGCGCGACACCGGCAAATTCACCCCTCCACTTT. Amino acid sequence: CASSATPANSPLHF.

This clone was recorded a few times. This chain joins TRBV4-3 and TRBJ2-1, with TRBD2 matching over 9 bases. The CDR3 is 16 residues long. The germline CDR1 and CDR2 sequences are LGHNA and YSLEER. Trimming cost V 0 bases and J 7 bases; bases outside gene matches: 7. Written as DNA, the CDR3 is TGCGCCAGCAGCCAAGAGCGGGGGGGCCTTAATAATGAGCAGTTCTTC. Protein product: CASSQERGGLNNEQFF.

This clone has just one count. The chain uses TRBV6-1 and TRBJ1-6; no clear D gene. The length of the CDR3 is 17 residues. V was trimmed by 3 bases and J by 1 base, leaving 13 bases between them. Germline V gene data show CDR1 as MNHNS and CDR2 as SASEGT. The CDR3 spells CASSEYTRRSYNSPLHF. The CDR3 DNA sequence: TGTGCCAGCAGTGAGTACACTCGGAGGTCCTATAATTCACCCCTCCACTTT.

CDR3 nucleotide sequence: TGTGCCAGTTTACGGGAGAACACTGAAGCTTTCTTT. It yields the protein CASLRENTEAFF. V and J are TRBV19 and TRBJ1-1; D is uncertain. Trimming pared 8 bases from V and 1 base from J, leaving 8 bases between. Looked up from germline, CDR1 is LNHDA and CDR2 is SQIVND (reference sequence). The CDR3 extends over 12 amino acids.

The chain is built from TRBV4-3 and TRBJ2-3, with D perhaps matching TRBD1 (5 bases). Trimming cost V 0 bases and J 2 bases, with 12 bases left between them. There are 16 residues in the CDR3. Looked up from germline, CDR1 is LGHNA and CDR2 is YSLEER. For the CDR3, the DNA is TGCGCCAGCAGCCAAGATCTTCAGGGATACACAGATACGCAGTATTTT. This sequence encodes CASSQDLQGYTDTQYF.